This TCR beta chain comes out of a study of shared clonotypes between healthy human individuals. Findings and limits, study-wide: Sampling included only blood; tissue repertoires likely differ. For naive CD4 cells, roughly 5% of clonotypes were shared across a handful of donors.

About this clone: Its antigen is as yet unknown.

Original processing methods: Junction-only sequences without quality scores came from ImmunoSEQ, so filtering differed. Clones were read by immunoSEQ multiplex PCR, and TCRdb kept only the in-frame ones, dropping some. V and J calls and clone size are copied from that table; D and trimming were computed from the DNA. Here the sample spans 2.3 million or so clones, more than 80% being singletons. Caucasian adults residing in Nashville, Tennessee made up all the donors. V lost 6 bases, J lost 3 bases, and 14 bases lay in between. Per germline, CDR1 KGHSH and CDR2 LQKENI. The CDR3 loop spans 15 amino acids.

The receptor was isolated from a young man in good health. Some clones in this sample may be carry-over from other donors' samples. Material: naive CD4+ T cells from PBMCs. Sample subset: CD45RA+ positively selected. The chain combines TRBV18 with TRBJ1-4, with D unresolved. CDR3 region: CASSWSTSPNEKLFF. CDR3 DNA sequence: TGTGCCAGCTCGTGGTCAACCTCCCCTAATGAAAAACTGTTTTTT.